These 7 T cell receptor beta chains came from one sample sequenced in a study of cytomegalovirus exposure and HLA in healthy donors. The PCR made use of 60 Vbeta and 13 Jbeta primers. TCRdb's table, derived via immunoSEQ multiplex PCR, lists solely in-frame clones and lacks some. The sample has around 100,000 clones, 78% seen once. The source material was PBMCs. The receptors originated from a male donor in good health and CMV-seropositive.

The V call is TRBV4-2, the J call TRBJ2-1; 7 bases are a match to TRBD1. Germline trimming cut 0 bases from V and 3 bases from J; bases unmatched to any gene: 5. The CDR3 extends over 16 amino acids. The V gene's germline CDR1 is LGHNA and CDR2 YNFKEQ. CDR3 protein: CASSQEGTAFYNEQFF. Written as DNA, the CDR3 is TGTGCCAGCAGCCAAGAGGGGACAGCCTTCTACAATGAGCAGTTCTTC.

This chain uses TRBV6-5 with TRBJ2-3; possible D gene TRBD2, 5 bases. Trimming left V 6 bases short and J 6 bases short, with 16 bases between. Germline lookup yields CDR1 MNHEY and CDR2 SVGAGI. The CDR3 runs to 14 residues. CDR3 residues: CASSSAAGEDTQYF. The DNA for the CDR3 is TGTGCCAGCAGCTCGGCGGCGGGTGAGGATACGCAGTATTTT.

The rearrangement uses TRBV5-1 and TRBJ2-2, with 7 bases lining up with TRBD1. Trimming cost V 0 bases and J 0 bases; bases outside gene matches: 5. The germline V gene has CDR1 SGHRS and CDR2 YFSETQ. The CDR3 is made up of 17 amino acids. CDR3 in DNA: TGCGCCAGCAGCTTGGGAGACAGGGCTTCGAACACCGGGGAGCTGTTTTTT. This encodes CASSLGDRASNTGELFF.

The chain couples TRBV15 to TRBJ2-5; D may be TRBD2 (5 bases). The end of the DNA fits TRBJ2-7 better, so the J call may be wrong. Germline V gives CDR1 LNHNV, CDR2 YYDKDF (reference sequence). The CDR3 spans 17 residues. CDR3 amino acids: CATSRDYRRRLSYEQYF. The CDR3 nucleotides read TGTGCCACCAGCAGAGATTATAGGAGGAGATTATCCTACGAGCAGTACTTC.

The chain links TRBV28 to TRBJ1-2; 8 bases match TRBD1. The length of the CDR3 is 16 residues. CDR1 and CDR2 (germline): MDHEN, SYDVKM. V dropped 5 bases and J dropped 6; count of bases not matched to a gene: 14. The CDR3 nucleotides read TGTGCCAGCAGTGCCACCGGACAGGGTAGATATGATGGCTACACCTTC. Translated: CASSATGQGRYDGYTF.

This rearrangement joins TRBV7-6 to TRBJ2-1; TRBD1 might be the D (6 bases). Trimming left V 1 base short and J 6 bases short, with 16 bases between. The length of the CDR3 is 16 residues. Germline V CDR1 and CDR2: SGHVS, FNYEAQ. The CDR3 loop is CASSLGPPTGTNEQFF. In nucleotides, the CDR3 is TGTGCCAGCAGCTTAGGCCCCCCGACAGGAACCAATGAGCAGTTCTTC. Combining the CDR3 with reference TRBV7-6 and TRBJ2-1 gives the whole variable domain GAGVSQSPRYKVTKRGQDVALRCDPISGHVSLYWYRQALGQGPEFLTYFNYEAQQDKSGLPNDRFSAERPEGSISTLTIQRTEQRDSAMYRCASSLGPPTGTNEQFFGPGTRLTVL.

The V and J genes are TRBV27 and TRBJ2-5; maybe TRBD1 (6 bases). The CDR3 extends over 14 amino acids. From germline, CDR1 is MNHEY and CDR2 SMNVEV (reference sequence). V was cut by 2 bases and J by 5 bases, with 12 bases left in between. The CDR3 is CASSLRQGMETQYF. The CDR3 bases are TGTGCCAGCAGTTTAAGGCAGGGGATGGAGACCCAGTACTTC.